Listed below are T cell receptor beta chains from one sample, sequenced in a study of T-cell reconstitution after alpha-beta-depleted transplantation in children. One entry per CDR3 protein results from TCRdb running MiXCR on the PCR reads. The data show almost 500,000 distinct CDR3 sequences, approximately 13% seen once. The input for sequencing was PBMCs from the stem cell graft donor, taken from the stem cell graft. The origin of the receptors is a human donor who donated a stem cell graft to a child with combined immunodeficiency. Each CDR3 is given with its conserved first and last residue. The order of the fields is CDR3 protein, J gene, V gene, D gene. D genes are given only for firm matches.

cdr3_aa: CSAPGHNSYEQYF; j_call: TRBJ2-7; v_call: TRBV20-1; d_call: NA
cdr3_aa: CASSLPSWAGANVLTF; j_call: TRBJ2-6; v_call: TRBV5-6; d_call: NA
cdr3_aa: CASSWGAGTVLEDTQYF; j_call: TRBJ2-3; v_call: TRBV5-1; d_call: NA
cdr3_aa: CSVGLGNTEAFF; j_call: TRBJ1-1; v_call: TRBV29-1; d_call: NA
cdr3_aa: CASSTRRDTEAFF; j_call: TRBJ1-1; v_call: TRBV7-3; d_call: NA
cdr3_aa: CSVVAAATKGNYGYTF; j_call: TRBJ1-2; v_call: TRBV29-1; d_call: NA
cdr3_aa: CASRQASYEQYF; j_call: TRBJ2-7; v_call: TRBV6-6; d_call: NA
cdr3_aa: CASSPTSGGSYNEQFF; j_call: TRBJ2-1; v_call: TRBV12-3/TRBV12-4; d_call: TRBD2
cdr3_aa: CASRPNRGLDNEQFF; j_call: TRBJ2-1; v_call: TRBV4-3; d_call: TRBD1
cdr3_aa: CASSDAGQAADTQYF; j_call: TRBJ2-3; v_call: TRBV25-1; d_call: NA
cdr3_aa: CASSSPDRAYGYTF; j_call: TRBJ1-2; v_call: TRBV28; d_call: TRBD1
cdr3_aa: CSARDQRLEQFF; j_call: TRBJ2-1; v_call: TRBV20-1; d_call: NA
cdr3_aa: CASSPMGGPYNEQFF; j_call: TRBJ2-1; v_call: TRBV12-3/TRBV12-4; d_call: NA
cdr3_aa: CASSLVFGLAGVEQYF; j_call: TRBJ2-7; v_call: TRBV7-2; d_call: TRBD2
cdr3_aa: CASSLGNAPQGTF; j_call: TRBJ1-2; v_call: TRBV7-2; d_call: NA
cdr3_aa: CSVWVAGDNEQFF; j_call: TRBJ2-1; v_call: TRBV29-1; d_call: TRBD2
cdr3_aa: CASRAVNEQFF; j_call: TRBJ2-1; v_call: TRBV12-3/TRBV12-4; d_call: NA
cdr3_aa: CASYYSGTGAGGTEAFF; j_call: TRBJ1-1; v_call: TRBV7-2; d_call: TRBD1
cdr3_aa: CASSYGPFDGTQYF; j_call: TRBJ2-5; v_call: TRBV6-5; d_call: NA
cdr3_aa: CASSHPQGRVGSPLHF; j_call: TRBJ1-6; v_call: TRBV2; d_call: NA
cdr3_aa: CASSPWGRYNEQFF; j_call: TRBJ2-1; v_call: TRBV5-6; d_call: NA
cdr3_aa: CASSPRRSGGAYTQYF; j_call: TRBJ2-3; v_call: TRBV12-3/TRBV12-4; d_call: TRBD2
cdr3_aa: CAISAWDRAGYEQYF; j_call: TRBJ2-7; v_call: TRBV10-3; d_call: TRBD1
cdr3_aa: CASSELNTDTQYF; j_call: TRBJ2-3; v_call: TRBV9; d_call: NA
cdr3_aa: CASSISGGYYNEQFF; j_call: TRBJ2-1; v_call: TRBV7-2; d_call: TRBD2
cdr3_aa: CSVRSGGQDTEAFF; j_call: TRBJ1-1; v_call: TRBV29-1; d_call: TRBD1
cdr3_aa: CASSRTAGTDTQYF; j_call: TRBJ2-3; v_call: TRBV12-3/TRBV12-4; d_call: NA
cdr3_aa: CSVLASGYTDTQYF; j_call: TRBJ2-3; v_call: TRBV29-1; d_call: TRBD2
cdr3_aa: CASSSGGGQETQYF; j_call: TRBJ2-5; v_call: TRBV5-5; d_call: NA
cdr3_aa: CSASARYSNQPQHF; j_call: TRBJ1-5; v_call: TRBV20-1; d_call: NA
cdr3_aa: CASAETGGTLPNSPLHF; j_call: TRBJ1-6; v_call: TRBV12-3/TRBV12-4; d_call: TRBD1
cdr3_aa: CASSLVAGAQETQYF; j_call: TRBJ2-5; v_call: TRBV6-2/TRBV6-3; d_call: NA
cdr3_aa: CASSFWSGETQYF; j_call: TRBJ2-5; v_call: TRBV11-2; d_call: NA
cdr3_aa: CASSSPSEQYF; j_call: TRBJ2-7; v_call: TRBV7-9; d_call: NA
cdr3_aa: CASREGTGGVGTGELFF; j_call: TRBJ2-2; v_call: TRBV12-3/TRBV12-4; d_call: TRBD1
cdr3_aa: CASSSPGGYNEQFF; j_call: TRBJ2-1; v_call: TRBV28; d_call: NA
cdr3_aa: CASSSSRTSGANVLTF; j_call: TRBJ2-6; v_call: TRBV6-5; d_call: NA
cdr3_aa: CATSDPSGQGKETQYF; j_call: TRBJ2-5; v_call: TRBV24-1; d_call: TRBD1
cdr3_aa: CASSLSGRPAGNTIYF; j_call: TRBJ1-3; v_call: TRBV28; d_call: NA
cdr3_aa: CASRLDSSYNSPLHF; j_call: TRBJ1-6; v_call: TRBV2; d_call: NA
cdr3_aa: CASSELGDTEAFF; j_call: TRBJ1-1; v_call: TRBV25-1; d_call: NA
cdr3_aa: CASSPTGVSGANVLTF; j_call: TRBJ2-6; v_call: TRBV11-2; d_call: TRBD1
cdr3_aa: CASSVGPGHYEQYF; j_call: TRBJ2-7; v_call: TRBV9; d_call: NA
cdr3_aa: CASSFLNMNTEAFF; j_call: TRBJ1-1; v_call: TRBV7-2; d_call: NA
cdr3_aa: CASSQTGGLGETQYF; j_call: TRBJ2-5; v_call: TRBV7-2; d_call: TRBD1
cdr3_aa: CASRNSGVDGYTF; j_call: TRBJ1-2; v_call: TRBV19; d_call: NA
cdr3_aa: CASRTGTDEAFF; j_call: TRBJ1-1; v_call: TRBV6-5; d_call: NA
cdr3_aa: CASSSTGGTPSETQYF; j_call: TRBJ2-5; v_call: TRBV11-1; d_call: TRBD1